This entry is about one T cell receptor beta chain. Its antigen is still unknown. These data are taken from a study of T cell responses to AZD1222 COVID-19 vaccine. The method was immunoSEQ multiplex PCR; TCRdb's version includes in-frame clones alone and lacks a portion of them. The data show approximately 96,000 clones, more than 70% seen once. This CDR3 region has 14 residues. Trimming removed 3 bases at V and 8 bases at J, with 11 bases between. Germline lookup yields CDR1 SEHNR and CDR2 FQNEAQ (reference sequence). Study results and caveats: Repertoires were sampled only after the peak T cell response. In a largely white British group with more females than males, clonal diversity was possibly underestimated.

It was second doses at about 4 or about 12 weeks that were pooled. The source was peripheral blood, collected 28 days after the second AZD1222 dose. The chain links TRBV7-9 to TRBJ1-6, with a weak D call TRBD1 (6 bases). The source of this sequence is an adult who received the AZD1222 COVID-19 vaccine. CDR3 region: CASSLAGAYSPLHF. In DNA form, the CDR3 reads TGTGCCAGCAGCTTGGCAGGGGCTTATTCACCCCTCCACTTT.